One and the same sample provided the 5 T cell receptor beta chains below, sequenced in a study of shared clonotypes between healthy human individuals. This table comes from immunoSEQ multiplex PCR, and its TCRdb copy is limited to in-frame clones, with some not included. The profile shows roughly 2,300,000 clones, under 95% of them singletons. The sample was naive CD4+ T cells from PBMCs. Subset specified: CD45RA+ positively selected. The receptors originated from a man between 18 and 35 years old in good health. Some clones in this sample may be carry-over from other donors' samples.

CDR3 amino acids: CASSDMGQGGEKLFF. DNA for the CDR3: TGTGCCAGCAGTGATATGGGGCAGGGGGGTGAAAAACTGTTTTTT. The chain combines TRBV6-1 with TRBJ1-4, with 7 bases fitting TRBD1. Germline V gene lookup returns CDR1 MNHNS and CDR2 SASEGT. The CDR3 covers 15 residues. V lost 3 bases and J lost 7; bases outside the gene matches: 8.

The CDR3 sequence is CASSLYNQGITEAFF. The CDR3 nucleotides read TGTGCCAGCAGCTTATACAATCAGGGGATAACTGAAGCTTTCTTT. The rearrangement uses TRBV7-2 and TRBJ1-1, with D perhaps matching TRBD1 (6 bases). This CDR3 comprises 15 residues. The V gene lost 2 bases and the J gene lost 5 bases, with 15 bases spanning the gap. The germline gives CDR1 SGHTA, CDR2 FQGNSA. The complete variable domain, with remaining parts taken from reference TRBV7-2 and TRBJ1-1, reads GAGVSQSPSNKVTEKGKDVELRCDPISGHTALYWYRQSLGQGLEFLIYFQGNSAPDKSGLPSDRFSAERTGGSVSTLTIQRTQQEDSAVYLCASSLYNQGITEAFFGQGTRLTVV.

This clone was recorded a few times. The sample has other DNA sequences that encode this CDR3 too. This sequence joins TRBV2 and TRBJ2-7; possibly TRBD1 for D (6 bases). This CDR3 region has 12 residues. CDR1 and CDR2 (germline): SNHLY, FYNNEI. Trimming took off 6 bases at V and 3 bases at J, with 9 bases between the two ends. The CDR3 loop is CASSGQSYEQYF. CDR3 nucleotides: TGTGCCAGCAGCGGACAGAGCTACGAGCAGTACTTC.

The CDR3 sequence: CASSQVAGIHEQYF. The CDR3 DNA reads TGTGCCAGCAGCCAAGTGGCAGGGATCCACGAGCAGTACTTC. This sequence joins TRBV4-2 and TRBJ2-7; a weak D match, TRBD1 (5 bases). V was shortened by 1 base and J by 5 bases, with 12 bases between the two germline ends. This CDR3 comprises 14 residues. The germline V gene has CDR1 LGHNA and CDR2 YNFKEQ.

V gene TRBV2 combines with J gene TRBJ2-2; D is unresolved. The V gene lost 4 bases and the J gene lost 10 bases, with 13 bases spanning the gap. CDR3 length equals 13 residues. Germline V lookup: CDR1 SNHLY, CDR2 FYNNEI. The CDR3 is CASSVTQSLELFF. The DNA for the CDR3 is TGTGCCAGCAGTGTGACTCAAAGTTTGGAGCTGTTTTTT.